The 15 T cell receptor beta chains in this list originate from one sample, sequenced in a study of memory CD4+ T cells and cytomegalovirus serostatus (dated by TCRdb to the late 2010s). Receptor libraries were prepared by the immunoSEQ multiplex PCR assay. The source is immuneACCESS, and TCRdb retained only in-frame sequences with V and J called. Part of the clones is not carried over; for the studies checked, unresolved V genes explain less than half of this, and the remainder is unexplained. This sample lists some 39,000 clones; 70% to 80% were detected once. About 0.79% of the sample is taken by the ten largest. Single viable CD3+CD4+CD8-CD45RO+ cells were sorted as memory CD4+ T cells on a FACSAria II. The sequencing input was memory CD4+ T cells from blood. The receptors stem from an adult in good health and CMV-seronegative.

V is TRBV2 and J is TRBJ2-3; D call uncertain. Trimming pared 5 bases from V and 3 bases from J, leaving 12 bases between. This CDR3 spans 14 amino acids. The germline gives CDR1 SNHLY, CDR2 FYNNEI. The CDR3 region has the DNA TGTGCCAGCAGTTCGCCCCCCGGGACAGATACGCAGTATTTT. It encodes CASSSPPGTDTQYF.

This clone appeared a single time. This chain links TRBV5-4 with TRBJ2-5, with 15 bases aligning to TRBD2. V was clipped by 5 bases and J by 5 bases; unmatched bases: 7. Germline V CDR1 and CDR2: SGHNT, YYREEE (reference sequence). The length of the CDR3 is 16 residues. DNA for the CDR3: TGTGCCAGCAGTATCGGACTAGCGGGGGGGATTGAGACCCAGTACTTC. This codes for CASSIGLAGGIETQYF.

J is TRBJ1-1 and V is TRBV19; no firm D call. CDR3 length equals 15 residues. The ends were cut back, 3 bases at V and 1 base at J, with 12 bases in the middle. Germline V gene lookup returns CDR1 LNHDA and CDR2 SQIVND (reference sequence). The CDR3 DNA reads TGTGCCAGTAGTATGGGCCTACGCAGGAACACTGAAGCTTTCTTT. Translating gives CASSMGLRRNTEAFF.

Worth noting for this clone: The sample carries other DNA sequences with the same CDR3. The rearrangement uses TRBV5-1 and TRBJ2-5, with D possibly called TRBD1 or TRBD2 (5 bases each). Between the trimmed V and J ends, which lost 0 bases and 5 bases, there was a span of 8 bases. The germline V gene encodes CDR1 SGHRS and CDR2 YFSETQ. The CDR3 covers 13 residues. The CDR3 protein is CASSLGRDETQYF. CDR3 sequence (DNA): TGCGCCAGCAGCTTGGGTCGGGACGAGACCCAGTACTTC.

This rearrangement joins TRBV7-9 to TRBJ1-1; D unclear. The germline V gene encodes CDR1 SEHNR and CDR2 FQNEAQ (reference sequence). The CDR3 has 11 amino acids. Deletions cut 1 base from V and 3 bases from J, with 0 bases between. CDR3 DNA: TGTGCCAGCAGCTTAGACACTGAAGCTTTCTTT. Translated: CASSLDTEAFF.

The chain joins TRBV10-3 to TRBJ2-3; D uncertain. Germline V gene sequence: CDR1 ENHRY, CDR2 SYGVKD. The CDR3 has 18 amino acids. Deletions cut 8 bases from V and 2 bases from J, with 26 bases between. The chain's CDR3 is CAIGETLSTASFTDTQYF. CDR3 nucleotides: TGTGCCATCGGGGAAACATTATCTACCGCCTCTTTCACAGATACGCAGTATTTT.

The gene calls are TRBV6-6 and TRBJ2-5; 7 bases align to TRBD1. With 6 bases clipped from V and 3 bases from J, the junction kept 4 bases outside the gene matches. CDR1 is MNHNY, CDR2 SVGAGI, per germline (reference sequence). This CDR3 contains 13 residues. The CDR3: CASRVGQKETQYF. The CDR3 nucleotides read TGTGCCAGCAGAGTGGGACAGAAAGAGACCCAGTACTTC.

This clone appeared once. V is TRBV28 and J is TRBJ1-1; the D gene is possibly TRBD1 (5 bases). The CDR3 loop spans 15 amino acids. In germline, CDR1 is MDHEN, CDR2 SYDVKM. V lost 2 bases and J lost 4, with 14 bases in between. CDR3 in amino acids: CASSLRSGRATEAFF. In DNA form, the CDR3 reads TGTGCCAGCAGTTTAAGGTCAGGGAGAGCCACTGAAGCTTTCTTT.

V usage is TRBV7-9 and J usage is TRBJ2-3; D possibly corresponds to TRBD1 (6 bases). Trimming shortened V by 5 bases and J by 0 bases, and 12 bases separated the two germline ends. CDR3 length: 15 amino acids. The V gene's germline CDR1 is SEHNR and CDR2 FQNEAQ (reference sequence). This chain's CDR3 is CASSAGQTSTDTQYF. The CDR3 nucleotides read TGTGCCAGCAGCGCTGGACAGACTAGCACAGATACGCAGTATTTT. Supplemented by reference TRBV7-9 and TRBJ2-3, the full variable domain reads DTGVSQNPRHKITKRGQNVTFRCDPISEHNRLYWYRQTLGQGPEFLTYFQNEAQLEKSRLLSDRFSAERPKGSFSTLEIQRTEQGDSAMYLCASSAGQTSTDTQYFGPGTRLTVL.

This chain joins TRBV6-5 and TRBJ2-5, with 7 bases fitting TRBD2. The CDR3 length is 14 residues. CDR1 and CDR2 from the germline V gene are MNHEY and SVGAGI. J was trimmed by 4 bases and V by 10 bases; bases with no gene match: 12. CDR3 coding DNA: TGTGCCACCCTCGGGGGGTTCCAAGGAGAGACCCAGTACTTC. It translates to CATLGGFQGETQYF.

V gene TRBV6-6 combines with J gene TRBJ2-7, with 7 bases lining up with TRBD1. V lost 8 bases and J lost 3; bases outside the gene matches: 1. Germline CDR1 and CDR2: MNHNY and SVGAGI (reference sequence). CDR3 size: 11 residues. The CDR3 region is CASSGGYEQYF. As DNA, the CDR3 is TGTGCCAGCTCAGGGGGCTACGAGCAGTACTTC.

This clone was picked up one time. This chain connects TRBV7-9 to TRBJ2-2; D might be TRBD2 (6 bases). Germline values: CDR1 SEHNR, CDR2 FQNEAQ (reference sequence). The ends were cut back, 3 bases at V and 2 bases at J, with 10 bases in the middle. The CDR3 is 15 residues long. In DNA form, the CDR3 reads TGTGCCAGCAGCTTCGGGGGACCTAACACCGGGGAGCTGTTTTTT. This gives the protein CASSFGGPNTGELFF.

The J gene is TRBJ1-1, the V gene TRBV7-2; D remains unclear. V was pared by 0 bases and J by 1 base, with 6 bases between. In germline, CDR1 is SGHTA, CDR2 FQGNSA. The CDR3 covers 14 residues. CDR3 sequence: CASSLAWENTEAFF. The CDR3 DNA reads TGTGCCAGCAGCTTAGCGTGGGAGAACACTGAAGCTTTCTTT.

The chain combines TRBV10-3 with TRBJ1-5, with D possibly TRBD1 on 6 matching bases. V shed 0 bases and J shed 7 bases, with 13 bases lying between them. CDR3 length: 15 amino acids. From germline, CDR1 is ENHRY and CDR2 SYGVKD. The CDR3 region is CAISESTTGKQPQHF. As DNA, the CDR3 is TGTGCCATCAGTGAGTCGACTACAGGGAAACAGCCCCAGCATTTT.

The CDR3 sequence is CASSLGYEQYF. In DNA, the CDR3 is TGTGCCAGCAGTTTGGGTTACGAGCAGTACTTC. The chain is built from TRBV28 and TRBJ2-5; D remains unclear. The DNA end is a closer match to TRBJ2-7, so the J assignment may be wrong. The germline V gene encodes CDR1 MDHEN and CDR2 SYDVKM. The CDR3 runs 11 residues.